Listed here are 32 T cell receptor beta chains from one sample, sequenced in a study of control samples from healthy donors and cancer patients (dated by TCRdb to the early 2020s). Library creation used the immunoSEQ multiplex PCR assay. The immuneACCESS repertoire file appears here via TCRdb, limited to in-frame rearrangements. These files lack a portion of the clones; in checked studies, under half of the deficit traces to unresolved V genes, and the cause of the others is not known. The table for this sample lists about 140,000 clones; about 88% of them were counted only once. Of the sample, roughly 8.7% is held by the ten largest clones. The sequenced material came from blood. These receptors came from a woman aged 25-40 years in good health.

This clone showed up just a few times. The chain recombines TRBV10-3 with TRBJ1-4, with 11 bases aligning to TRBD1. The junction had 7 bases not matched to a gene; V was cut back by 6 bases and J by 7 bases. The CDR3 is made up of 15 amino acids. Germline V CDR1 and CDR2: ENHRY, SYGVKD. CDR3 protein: CAISEGQGASEKLFF. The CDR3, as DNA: TGTGCCATCAGCGAAGGACAGGGGGCCAGTGAAAAACTGTTTTTT.

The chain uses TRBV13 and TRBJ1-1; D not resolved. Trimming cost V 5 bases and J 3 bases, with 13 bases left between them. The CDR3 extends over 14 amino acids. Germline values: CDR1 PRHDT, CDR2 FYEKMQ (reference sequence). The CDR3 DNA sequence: TGTGCCAGCAGCCTTCGCGCCGCCGACACTGAAGCTTTCTTT. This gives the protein CASSLRAADTEAFF.

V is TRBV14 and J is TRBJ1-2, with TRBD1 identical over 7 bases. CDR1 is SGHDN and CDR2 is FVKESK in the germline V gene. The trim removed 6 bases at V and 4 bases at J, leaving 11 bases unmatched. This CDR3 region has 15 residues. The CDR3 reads CASSPTRQGSYGYTF. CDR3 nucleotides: TGTGCCAGCAGTCCCACCCGACAGGGAAGCTATGGCTACACCTTC.

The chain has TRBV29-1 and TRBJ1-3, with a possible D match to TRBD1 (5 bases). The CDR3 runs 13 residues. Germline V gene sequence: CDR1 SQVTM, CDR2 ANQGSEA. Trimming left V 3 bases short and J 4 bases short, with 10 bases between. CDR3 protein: CSVERGTGNTIYF. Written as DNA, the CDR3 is TGCAGCGTTGAGCGGGGGACGGGAAACACCATATATTTT. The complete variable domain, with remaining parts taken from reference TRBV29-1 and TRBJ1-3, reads SAVISQKPSRDICQRGTSLTIQCQVDSQVTMMFWYRQQPGQSLTLIATANQGSEATYESGFVIDKFPISRPNLTFSTLTVSNMSPEDSSIYLCSVERGTGNTIYFGEGSWLTVV.

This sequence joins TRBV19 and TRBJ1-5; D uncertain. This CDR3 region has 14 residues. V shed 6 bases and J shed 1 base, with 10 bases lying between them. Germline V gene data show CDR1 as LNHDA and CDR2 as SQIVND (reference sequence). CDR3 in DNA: TGTGCCAGTAGGTCTTCCGGGAGCAATCAGCCCCAGCATTTT. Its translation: CASRSSGSNQPQHF.

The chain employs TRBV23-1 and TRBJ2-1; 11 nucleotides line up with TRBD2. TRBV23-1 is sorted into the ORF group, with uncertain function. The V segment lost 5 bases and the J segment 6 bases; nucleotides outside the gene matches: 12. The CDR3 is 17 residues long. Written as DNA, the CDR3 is TGCGCCAGCAGTAGAAACCCTAGCGGGAGGAGAATCAATGAGCAGTTCTTC. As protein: CASSRNPSGRRINEQFF.

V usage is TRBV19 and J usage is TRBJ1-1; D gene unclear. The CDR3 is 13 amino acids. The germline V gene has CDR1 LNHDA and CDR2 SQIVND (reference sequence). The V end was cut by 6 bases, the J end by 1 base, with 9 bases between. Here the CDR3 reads CASSPLRNTEAFF. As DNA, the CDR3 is TGTGCCAGTAGCCCACTGAGGAACACTGAAGCTTTCTTT.

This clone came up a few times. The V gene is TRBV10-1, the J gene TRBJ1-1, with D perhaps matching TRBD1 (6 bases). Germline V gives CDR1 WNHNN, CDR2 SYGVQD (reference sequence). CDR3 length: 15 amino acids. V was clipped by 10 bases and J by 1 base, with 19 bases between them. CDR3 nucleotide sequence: TGCGCCACCTCGGCGGGGGGGGGACAGAACACTGAAGCTTTCTTT. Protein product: CATSAGGGQNTEAFF.

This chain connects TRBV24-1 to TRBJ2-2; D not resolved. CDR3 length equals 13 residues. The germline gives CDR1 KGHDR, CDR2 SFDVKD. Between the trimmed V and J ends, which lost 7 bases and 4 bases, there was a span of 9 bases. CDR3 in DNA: TGTGCCACCAGCACAGAGAGCACCGGGGAGCTGTTTTTT. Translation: CATSTESTGELFF.

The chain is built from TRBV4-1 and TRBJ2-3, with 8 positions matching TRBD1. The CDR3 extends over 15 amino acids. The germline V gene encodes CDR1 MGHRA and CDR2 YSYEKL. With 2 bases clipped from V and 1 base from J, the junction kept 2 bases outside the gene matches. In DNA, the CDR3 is TGCGCCAGCAGCCAAATGGACAGGGGCACAGATACGCAGTATTTT. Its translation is CASSQMDRGTDTQYF.

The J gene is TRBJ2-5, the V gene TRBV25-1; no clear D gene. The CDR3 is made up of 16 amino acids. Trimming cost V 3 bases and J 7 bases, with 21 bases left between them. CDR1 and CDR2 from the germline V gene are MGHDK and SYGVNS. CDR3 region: CASSDPDQSLVWTQYF. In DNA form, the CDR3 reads TGTGCCAGCAGTGATCCAGACCAATCTCTTGTTTGGACCCAGTACTTC.

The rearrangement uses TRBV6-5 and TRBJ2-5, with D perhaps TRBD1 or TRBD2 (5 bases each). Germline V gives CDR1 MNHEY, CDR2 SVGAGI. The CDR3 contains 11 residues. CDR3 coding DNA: TGTGCGACCCGGGACGTGGAGACCCAGTACTTC. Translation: CATRDVETQYF.

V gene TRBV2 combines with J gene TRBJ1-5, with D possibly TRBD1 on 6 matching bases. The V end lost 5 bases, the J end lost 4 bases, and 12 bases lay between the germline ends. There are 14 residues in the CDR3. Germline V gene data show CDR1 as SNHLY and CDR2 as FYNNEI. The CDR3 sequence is CASSQGQGNQPQHF. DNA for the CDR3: TGTGCCAGCAGTCAGGGCCAGGGGAATCAGCCCCAGCATTTT. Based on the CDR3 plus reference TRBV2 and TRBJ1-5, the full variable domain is EPEVTQTPSHQVTQMGQEVILRCVPISNHLYFYWYRQILGQKVEFLVSFYNNEISEKSEIFDDQFSVERPDGSNFTLKIRSTKLEDSAMYFCASSQGQGNQPQHFGDGTRLSIL.

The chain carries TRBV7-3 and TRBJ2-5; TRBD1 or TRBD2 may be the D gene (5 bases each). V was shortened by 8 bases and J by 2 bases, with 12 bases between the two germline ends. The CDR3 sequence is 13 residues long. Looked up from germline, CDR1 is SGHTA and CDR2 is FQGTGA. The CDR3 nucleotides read TGTGCCAGCGCGAGGGGTAGTCAAGAGACCCAGTACTTC. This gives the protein CASARGSQETQYF. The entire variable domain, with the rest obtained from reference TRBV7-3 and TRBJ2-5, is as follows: GAGVSQTPSNKVTEKGKYVELRCDPISGHTALYWYRQSLGQGPEFLIYFQGTGAADDSGLPNDRFFAVRPEGSVSTLKIQRTERGDSAVYLCASARGSQETQYFGPGTRLLVL.

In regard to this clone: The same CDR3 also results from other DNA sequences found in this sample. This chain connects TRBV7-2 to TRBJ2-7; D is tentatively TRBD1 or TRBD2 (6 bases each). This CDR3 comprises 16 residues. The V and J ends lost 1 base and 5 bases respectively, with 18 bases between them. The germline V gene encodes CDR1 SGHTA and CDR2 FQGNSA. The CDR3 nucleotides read TGTGCCAGCAGCTTAGGACCCGGGACGGGGGCCCACGAGCAGTACTTC. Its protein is CASSLGPGTGAHEQYF.

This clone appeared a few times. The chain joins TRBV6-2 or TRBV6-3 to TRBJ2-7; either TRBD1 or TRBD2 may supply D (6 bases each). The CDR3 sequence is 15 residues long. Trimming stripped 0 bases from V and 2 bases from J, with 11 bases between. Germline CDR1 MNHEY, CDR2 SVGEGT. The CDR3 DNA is TGTGCCAGCAGTTACTCGGGGGGCGGAACCTACGAGCAGTACTTC. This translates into CASSYSGGGTYEQYF.

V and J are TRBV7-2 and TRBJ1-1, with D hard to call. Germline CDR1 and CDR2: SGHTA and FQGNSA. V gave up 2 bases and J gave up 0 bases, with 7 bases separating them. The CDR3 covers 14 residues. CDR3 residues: CASSLQLLNTEAFF. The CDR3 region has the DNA TGTGCCAGCAGCTTACAGCTTTTGAACACTGAAGCTTTCTTT.

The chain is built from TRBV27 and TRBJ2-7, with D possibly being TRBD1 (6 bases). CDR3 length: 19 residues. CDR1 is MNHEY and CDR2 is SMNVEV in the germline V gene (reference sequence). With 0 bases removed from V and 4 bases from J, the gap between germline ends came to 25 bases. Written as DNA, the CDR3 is TGTGCCAGCAGTTTATCACGAGGAGGAGGCTGGGACACTAGATACGAGCAGTACTTC. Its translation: CASSLSRGGGWDTRYEQYF.

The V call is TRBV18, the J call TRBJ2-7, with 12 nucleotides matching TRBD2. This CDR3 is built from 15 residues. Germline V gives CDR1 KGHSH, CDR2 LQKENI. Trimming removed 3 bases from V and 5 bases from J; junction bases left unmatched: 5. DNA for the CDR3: TGTGCCAGCTCACCCGGACTAGCGGGAAGGGACGAGCAGTACTTC. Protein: CASSPGLAGRDEQYF.

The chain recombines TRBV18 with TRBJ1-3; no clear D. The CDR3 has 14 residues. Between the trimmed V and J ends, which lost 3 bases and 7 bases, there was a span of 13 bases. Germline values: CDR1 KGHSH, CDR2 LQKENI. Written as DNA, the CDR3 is TGTGCCAGCTCACCGAGCACTCTCGGGAACACCATATATTTT. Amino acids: CASSPSTLGNTIYF.

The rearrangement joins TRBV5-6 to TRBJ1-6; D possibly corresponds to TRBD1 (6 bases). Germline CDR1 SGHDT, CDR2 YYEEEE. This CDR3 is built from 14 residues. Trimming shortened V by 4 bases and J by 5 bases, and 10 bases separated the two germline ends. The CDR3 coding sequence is TGTGCCAGCAGCCGAGACAGGAATAATTCACCCCTCCACTTT. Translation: CASSRDRNNSPLHF.

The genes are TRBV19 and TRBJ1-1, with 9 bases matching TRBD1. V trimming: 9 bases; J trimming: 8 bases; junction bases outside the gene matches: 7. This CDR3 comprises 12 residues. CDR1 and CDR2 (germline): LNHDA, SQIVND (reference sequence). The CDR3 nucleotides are TGTGCCAGCCGGGACAGGGCCCTCGAAGCTTTCTTT. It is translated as CASRDRALEAFF.

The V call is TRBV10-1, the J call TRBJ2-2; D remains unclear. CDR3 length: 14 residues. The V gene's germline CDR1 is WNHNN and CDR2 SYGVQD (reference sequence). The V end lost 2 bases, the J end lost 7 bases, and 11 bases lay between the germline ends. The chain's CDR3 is CASSEPSKFGELFF. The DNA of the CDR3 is TGCGCCAGCAGTGAGCCCTCGAAGTTCGGGGAGCTGTTTTTT.

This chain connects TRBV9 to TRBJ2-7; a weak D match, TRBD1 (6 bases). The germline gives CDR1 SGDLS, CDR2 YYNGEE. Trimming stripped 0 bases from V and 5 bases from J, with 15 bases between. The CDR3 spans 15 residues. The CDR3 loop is CASSVAPETGNEQYF. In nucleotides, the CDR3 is TGTGCCAGCAGCGTAGCCCCGGAGACAGGTAACGAGCAGTACTTC.

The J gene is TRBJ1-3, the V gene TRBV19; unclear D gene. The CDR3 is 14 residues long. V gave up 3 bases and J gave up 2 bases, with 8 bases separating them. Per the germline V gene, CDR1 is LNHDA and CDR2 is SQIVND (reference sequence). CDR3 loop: CASSIQTPGNTIYF. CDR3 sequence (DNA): TGTGCCAGTAGTATCCAGACCCCTGGAAACACCATATATTTT.

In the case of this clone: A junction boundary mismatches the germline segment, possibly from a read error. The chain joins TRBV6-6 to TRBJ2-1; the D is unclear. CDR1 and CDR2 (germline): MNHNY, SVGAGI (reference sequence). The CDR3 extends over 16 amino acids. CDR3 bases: TGTGCCAGCAGTGACTCTCTTAAGGGCCCCTACAATGAGCAGTTCTTC. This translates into CASSDSLKGPYNEQFF.

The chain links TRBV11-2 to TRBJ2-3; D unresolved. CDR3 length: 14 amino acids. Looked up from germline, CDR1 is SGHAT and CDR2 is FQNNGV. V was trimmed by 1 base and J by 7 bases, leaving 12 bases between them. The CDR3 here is CASSLVSGSYTQYF. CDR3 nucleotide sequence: TGTGCCAGCAGCTTAGTATCGGGTTCCTATACGCAGTATTTT.

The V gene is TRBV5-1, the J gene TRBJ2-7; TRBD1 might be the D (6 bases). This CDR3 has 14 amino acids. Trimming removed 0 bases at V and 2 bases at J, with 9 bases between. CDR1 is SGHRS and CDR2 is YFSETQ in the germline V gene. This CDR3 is CASSLGTDPYEQYF. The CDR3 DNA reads TGCGCCAGCAGCTTGGGGACAGACCCCTACGAGCAGTACTTC. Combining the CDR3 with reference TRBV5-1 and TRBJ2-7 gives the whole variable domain KAGVTQTPRYLIKTRGQQVTLSCSPISGHRSVSWYQQTPGQGLQFLFEYFSETQRNKGNFPGRFSGRQFSNSRSEMNVSTLELGDSALYLCASSLGTDPYEQYFGPGTRLTVT.

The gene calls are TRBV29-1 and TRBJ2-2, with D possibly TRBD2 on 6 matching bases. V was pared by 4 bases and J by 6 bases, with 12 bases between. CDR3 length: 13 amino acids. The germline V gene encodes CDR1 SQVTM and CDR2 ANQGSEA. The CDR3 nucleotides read TGCAGCGTTGCCGGGAGTTGGGCCGGGGAGCTGTTTTTT. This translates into CSVAGSWAGELFF.

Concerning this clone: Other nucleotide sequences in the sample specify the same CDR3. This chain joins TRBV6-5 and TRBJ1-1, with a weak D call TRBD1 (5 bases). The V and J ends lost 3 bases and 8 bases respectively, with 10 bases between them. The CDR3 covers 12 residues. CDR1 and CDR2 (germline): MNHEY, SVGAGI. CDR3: CASSYGGTEAFF. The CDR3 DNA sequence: TGTGCCAGCAGTTATGGGGGGACCGAAGCTTTCTTT.

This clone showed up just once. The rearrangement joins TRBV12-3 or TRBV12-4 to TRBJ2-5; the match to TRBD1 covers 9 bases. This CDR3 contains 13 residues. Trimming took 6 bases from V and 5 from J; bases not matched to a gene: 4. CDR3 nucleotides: TGTGCCAGCAGACCCGGGACAGGGGAGACCCAGTACTTC. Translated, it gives CASRPGTGETQYF.

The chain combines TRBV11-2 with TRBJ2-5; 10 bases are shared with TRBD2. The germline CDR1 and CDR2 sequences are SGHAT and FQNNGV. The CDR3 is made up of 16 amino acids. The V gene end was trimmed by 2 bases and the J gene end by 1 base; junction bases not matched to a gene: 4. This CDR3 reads CASSLRLAGVQETQYF. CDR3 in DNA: TGTGCCAGCAGCTTAAGGCTAGCGGGAGTCCAAGAGACCCAGTACTTC. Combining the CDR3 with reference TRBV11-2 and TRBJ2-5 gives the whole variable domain EAGVAQSPRYKIIEKRQSVAFWCNPISGHATLYWYQQILGQGPKLLIQFQNNGVVDDSQLPKDRFSAERLKGVDSTLKIQPAKLEDSAVYLCASSLRLAGVQETQYFGPGTRLLVL.